These 3 T cell receptor beta chains came from one sample sequenced in a study of cytomegalovirus exposure and HLA in healthy donors. In the PCR, 60 Vbeta and 13 Jbeta primers were used. The table came from immunoSEQ multiplex PCR; TCRdb's copy has only in-frame clones and leaves some out. The sample lists 60,000 to 70,000 clones; around 70% were seen once. The sequenced sample consisted of PBMCs. These receptors were obtained from a woman aged 25 to 39 in good health and CMV-seronegative.

The rearrangement links TRBV15 to TRBJ1-3; D might be TRBD1 (6 bases). Trimming shortened V by 4 bases and J by 0 bases, and 10 bases separated the two germline ends. CDR3 length: 15 amino acids. The germline V gene has CDR1 LNHNV and CDR2 YYDKDF (reference sequence). The CDR3 sequence is CATSTDRVSGNTIYF. Written as DNA, the CDR3 is TGTGCCACCAGCACGGACAGAGTCTCTGGAAACACCATATATTTT.

The chain has TRBV4-2 and TRBJ2-7; TRBD2 is a possible D gene (6 bases). This CDR3 spans 16 amino acids. CDR1 is LGHNA, CDR2 YNFKEQ, per germline. V was clipped by 3 bases and J by 6 bases, with 21 bases between them. CDR3 DNA sequence: TGTGCCAGCAGCCACCCACCAGGAGGGGTCGGGGGCGAGCAGTACTTC. Its protein is CASSHPPGGVGGEQYF.

The chain has TRBV7-9 and TRBJ1-5; 9 bases align to TRBD1. The germline CDR1 and CDR2 sequences are SEHNR and FQNEAQ (reference sequence). The CDR3 sequence is 14 residues long. Trimming took 5 bases from V and 5 from J; bases not matched to a gene: 4. CDR3 residues: CASSQTGGHQPQHF. The CDR3 coding sequence is TGTGCCAGCAGCCAGACAGGGGGACATCAGCCCCAGCATTTT.